This TCR beta chain emerged from a study of cytomegalovirus exposure and HLA in healthy donors. In regard to this clone: Its antigen is unknown.

With 6 bases clipped from V and 7 bases from J, the junction kept 11 bases outside the gene matches. The CDR3 is 15 amino acids. Per the germline V gene, CDR1 is SQVTM and CDR2 is ANQGSEA. 60 Vbeta and 13 Jbeta primers were used in PCR. Assay: immunoSEQ multiplex PCR; the TCRdb copy retains only in-frame clones and omits some. The sample lists under 200,000 clones, less than 80% occurring once. Study-level results: Sequencing depth across donors, presence/absence analyses assumed, was roughly uniform. The study dropped some indistinguishable V segments, TRBV6-2 and TRBV6-3 among them.

What was sequenced was PBMCs. The sequence came from a man aged 40-49 years in good health and CMV-seronegative. The chain employs TRBV29-1 and TRBJ2-3; 12 bases agree with TRBD1. CDR3 in DNA: TGCAGCGTCCAGACCGGGACAGGGGGCGCAAATACGCAGTATTTT. Amino acid sequence: CSVQTGTGGANTQYF.